This T cell receptor beta chain originates from a study of human T cells and chemical hapten exposure. Before extraction, the whole blood was not fractionated, and total RNA was taken from it. In the original analysis: The number of TCRs in each sample had a median of approximately 90,000 and spanned about 23,224 to 690,600. TCRdb re-called the 5' RACE reads through MiXCR, storing one row per CDR3 protein. These V and J calls are TCRdb output, not the study's own analysis. Of around 80,000 distinct CDR3 sequences detected, about a sixth appear once; the ten largest clones hold under 7.5%. The CDR3 totals 17 residues. Germline assignment: CDR1 MNHEY and CDR2 SMNVEV (reference sequence). V dropped 2 bases and J dropped 1; count of bases not matched to a gene: 9.

The V call is TRBV27, the J call TRBJ2-5, with TRBD1 matching over 8 bases. The receptor was isolated from a female donor in good health. The CDR3 reads CASSLLRGQGLQETQYF. The DNA for the CDR3 is TGTGCCAGCAGTTTACTGAGAGGACAGGGACTCCAAGAGACCCAGTACTTC.